This paragraph covers one T cell receptor (beta chain) sequence. Profiling relied on immunoSEQ multiplex PCR, and the TCRdb table lists in-frame clones only, not all of them. This table holds 200,000 to 250,000 clones, less than 85% found once. The entry originates in a study of blood T cell repertoires in COVID-19. About the research overall: The United States, Italy and Spain were the sources of the acute and convalescent COVID-19 samples.

Enrollment of patients from Seattle took place during active infection, with longitudinal follow-up. V was pared by 5 bases and J by 19 bases, with 12 bases of the junction left unmatched. Germline CDR1 and CDR2: SGHDT and YYEEEE. The CDR3 contains 12 residues. The rearrangement joins TRBV5-6 to TRBJ1-6; 7 nucleotides line up with TRBD1. The origin of this receptor is a woman of 80 years or more with COVID-19, enrolled during active disease. Sequenced: peripheral blood. The DNA of the CDR3 is TGTGCCAGCAGTTTGCCCCCGGGACAGAAGCACTTT. Translation gives CASSLPPGQKHF. Variable domain in full (rest from reference TRBV5-6 and TRBJ1-6): DAGVTQSPTHLIKTRGQQVTLRCSPKSGHDTVSWYQQALGQGPQFIFQYYEEEERQRGNFPDRFSGHQFPNYSSELNVNALLLGDSALYLCASSLPPGQKHFGNGTRLTVT.